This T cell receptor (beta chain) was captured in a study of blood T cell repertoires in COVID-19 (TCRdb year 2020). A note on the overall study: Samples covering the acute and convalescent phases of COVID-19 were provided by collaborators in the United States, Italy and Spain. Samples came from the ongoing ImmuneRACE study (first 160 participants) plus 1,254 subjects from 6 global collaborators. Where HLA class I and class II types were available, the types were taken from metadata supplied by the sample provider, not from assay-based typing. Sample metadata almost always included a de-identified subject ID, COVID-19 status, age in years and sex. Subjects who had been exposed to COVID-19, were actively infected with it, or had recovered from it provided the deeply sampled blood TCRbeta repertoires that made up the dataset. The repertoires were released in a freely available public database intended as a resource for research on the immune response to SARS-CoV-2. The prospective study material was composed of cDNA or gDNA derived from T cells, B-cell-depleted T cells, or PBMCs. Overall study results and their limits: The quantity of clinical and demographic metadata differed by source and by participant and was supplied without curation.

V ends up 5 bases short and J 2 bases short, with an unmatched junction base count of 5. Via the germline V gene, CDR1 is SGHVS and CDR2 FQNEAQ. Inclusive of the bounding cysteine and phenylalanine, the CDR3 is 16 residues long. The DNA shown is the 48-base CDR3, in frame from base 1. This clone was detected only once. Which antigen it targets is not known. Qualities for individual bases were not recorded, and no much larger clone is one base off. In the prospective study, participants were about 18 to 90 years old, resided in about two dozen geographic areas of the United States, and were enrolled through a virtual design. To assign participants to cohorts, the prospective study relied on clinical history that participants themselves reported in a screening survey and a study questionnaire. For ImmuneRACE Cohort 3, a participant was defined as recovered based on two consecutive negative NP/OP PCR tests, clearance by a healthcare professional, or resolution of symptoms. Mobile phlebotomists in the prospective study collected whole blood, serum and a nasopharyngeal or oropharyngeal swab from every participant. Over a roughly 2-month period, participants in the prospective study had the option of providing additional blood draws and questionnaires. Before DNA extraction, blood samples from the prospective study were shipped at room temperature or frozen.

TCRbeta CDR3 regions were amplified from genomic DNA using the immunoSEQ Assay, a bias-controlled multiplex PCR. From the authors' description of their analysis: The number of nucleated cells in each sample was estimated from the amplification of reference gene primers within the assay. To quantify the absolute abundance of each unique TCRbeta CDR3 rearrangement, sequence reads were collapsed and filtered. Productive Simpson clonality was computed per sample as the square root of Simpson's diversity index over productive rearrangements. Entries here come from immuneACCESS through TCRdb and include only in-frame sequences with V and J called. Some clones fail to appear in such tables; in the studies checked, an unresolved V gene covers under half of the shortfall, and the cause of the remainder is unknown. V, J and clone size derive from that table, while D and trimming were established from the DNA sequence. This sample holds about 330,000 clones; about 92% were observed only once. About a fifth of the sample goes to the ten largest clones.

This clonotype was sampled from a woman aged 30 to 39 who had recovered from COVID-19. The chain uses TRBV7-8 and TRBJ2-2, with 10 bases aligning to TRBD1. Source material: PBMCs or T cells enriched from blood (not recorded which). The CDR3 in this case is CASSHRDRGNTGELFF. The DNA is TGTGCCAGCAGCCACCGGGACAGGGGAAACACCGGGGAGCTGTTTTTT.